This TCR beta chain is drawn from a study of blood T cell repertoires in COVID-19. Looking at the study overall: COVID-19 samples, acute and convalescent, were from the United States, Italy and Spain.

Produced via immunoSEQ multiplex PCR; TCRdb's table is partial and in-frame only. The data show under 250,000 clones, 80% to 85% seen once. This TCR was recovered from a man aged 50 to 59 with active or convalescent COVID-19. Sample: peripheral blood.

The DNA for the CDR3 is TGTGCCAGCAGTGCCCCTAGCGGGTCCGTCTCCTACGAGCAGTACTTC. Translating gives CASSAPSGSVSYEQYF. This chain links TRBV6-1 with TRBJ2-7, with 8 positions matching TRBD2. This CDR3 spans 16 amino acids. Germline trimming cut 4 bases from V and 0 bases from J; bases unmatched to any gene: 8. Germline lookup yields CDR1 MNHNS and CDR2 SASEGT.